This is a list of T cell receptor beta chains from one sample in a study of regulatory T cells in long-lasting Graves disease. TCRdb itself ran the multiplex PCR reads through MiXCR, one entry per CDR3 protein. The table includes 650,000 to 850,000 distinct CDR3 sequences, approximately 29% detected once. The sequencing here drew on peripheral blood mononuclear cells (PBMCs), taken when the disease was refractory, from a patient treated with antithyroid drugs. The receptors come from a female donor with Graves disease. CDR3s include the opening cysteine and the closing phenylalanine or tryptophan. A D gene is named only where the DNA matches it firmly. Size tells how often a clone was seen (once, few, many) or the class of an expanded clone, and some rows leave it out.

cdr3_aa cdr3_nt j_call clone_size d_call v_call
CASKQRQGNGYTF TGTGCCAGCAAGCAAAGACAGGGGAACGGCTACACCTTC TRBJ1-2 many TRBD1 TRBV28
CASSLGRVSSNQPQHF TGTGCCAGCAGCTTGGGCAGGGTATCGAGCAATCAGCCCCAGCATTTT TRBJ1-5 once - TRBV5-8
CSARGRTEDLNYGYTF TGCAGTGCTAGAGGCCGGACAGAGGACCTTAACTATGGCTACACCTTC TRBJ1-2 few - TRBV20-1
CAISASTGVYGYTF TGTGCCATCAGTGCATCGACAGGGGTCTACGGCTACACCTTC TRBJ1-2 - TRBD1 TRBV10-3
CASSYSPGGGNGYTF TGTGCCAGCAGTTACTCGCCGGGAGGAGGTAACGGCTACACCTTC TRBJ1-2 - - TRBV6-5
CASSISSGAGDTQYF TGTGCCAGTAGTATCAGTAGCGGGGCAGGAGATACGCAGTATTTT TRBJ2-3 - TRBD2 TRBV19
CASSIAGRGIAEAFF TGTGCCAGTAGTATAGCTGGTCGGGGCATCGCTGAAGCTTTCTTT TRBJ1-1 - - TRBV19
CASSTTNYGYTF TGTGCCAGCAGTACTACTAACTATGGCTACACCTTC TRBJ1-2 many - TRBV28
CASSQPGGGYGYTF TGTGCCAGCAGCCAACCCGGGGGGGGCTATGGCTACACCTTC TRBJ1-2 few - TRBV3-1
CSAPDRLAGSYEQYF TGCAGTGCCCCGGACAGACTAGCGGGGTCCTACGAGCAGTACTTC TRBJ2-7 few TRBD2 TRBV20-1
CASSYSKGFEAFF TGTGCCAGCAGTTACTCTAAGGGGTTTGAAGCTTTCTTT TRBJ1-1 - - TRBV6-2/TRBV6-3
CASGYSLSGGSNQPQHF TGTGCCAGCGGTTACAGCCTTTCCGGGGGTAGCAATCAGCCCCAGCATTTT TRBJ1-5 - - TRBV6-2/TRBV6-3
CASTPSPPDLSEAFF TGTGCCAGCACCCCTTCCCCCCCAGACTTGTCTGAAGCTTTCTTT TRBJ1-1 - - TRBV7-9
CASSLLVSGRGEQYF TGTGCCAGCAGTTTACTTGTTAGCGGGAGGGGCGAGCAGTACTTC TRBJ2-7 - TRBD2 TRBV6-5
CASSLTAGGSRPFF TGTGCCAGCAGTTTAACCGCAGGGGGATCCCGGCCTTTCTTT TRBJ1-1 many TRBD1 TRBV28
CASSLLASRETQYF TGTGCCAGCAGTTTATTAGCATCCCGAGAGACCCAGTACTTC TRBJ2-5 few - TRBV12-3/TRBV12-4
CSVATGGGTEAFF TGCAGCGTTGCTACGGGCGGGGGCACTGAAGCTTTCTTT TRBJ1-1 - - TRBV29-1
CSATPDARNTIYF TGCAGTGCTACCCCGGACGCAAGAAACACCATATATTTT TRBJ1-3 - - TRBV20-1
CASRETPNYGYTF TGTGCCAGCAGAGAGACACCAAACTATGGCTACACCTTC TRBJ1-2 many - TRBV2
CSADQRTAGYTF TGCAGCGCTGACCAAAGAACAGCTGGCTACACCTTC TRBJ1-2 - - TRBV29-1
CASSLTAGAFYEQYF TGTGCCAGCAGCTTAACGGCGGGGGCTTTCTACGAGCAGTACTTC TRBJ2-7 few - TRBV7-3
CASSSVDRVVNSPLHF TGTGCCAGCAGCTCCGTGGACAGGGTGGTCAATTCACCCCTCCACTTT TRBJ1-6 few TRBD1 TRBV11-2
CASRDTEDGYTF TGTGCCAGCAGGGACACGGAGGATGGCTACACCTTC TRBJ1-2 few - TRBV6-1
CASSFKGYSNQPQHF TGTGCCAGCAGTTTTAAGGGATATAGCAATCAGCCCCAGCATTTT TRBJ1-5 - - TRBV12-3/TRBV12-4
CASSQGPFSSYEQYF TGTGCCAGCAGTCAGGGGCCATTTAGCTCCTACGAGCAGTACTTC TRBJ2-7 few - TRBV5-5
CASSLRGGTGGEQYF TGTGCCAGCAGCCTTAGAGGGGGGACAGGGGGTGAGCAGTACTTC TRBJ2-7 - TRBD1 TRBV7-9
CASSQKAEKLFF TGTGCCAGTAGCCAAAAAGCTGAAAAACTGTTTTTT TRBJ1-4 - - TRBV3-1
CASSRGTGYEQFF TGTGCCAGTAGTAGGGGGACAGGGTATGAGCAGTTCTTC TRBJ2-1 - TRBD1 TRBV19
CASRGRESSGANVLTF TGTGCCAGCAGGGGCAGGGAAAGCTCTGGGGCCAACGTCCTGACTTTC TRBJ2-6 few - TRBV12-3/TRBV12-4
CASSQGNSNEKLFF TGTGCCAGCAGCCAAGGGAACAGTAATGAAAAACTGTTTTTT TRBJ1-4 - - TRBV3-1
CASTSNTGELFF TGTGCCAGCACCTCGAACACCGGGGAGCTGTTTTTT TRBJ2-2 few - TRBV6-1
CSAREARGNQPQHF TGCAGTGCTCGAGAAGCCAGGGGCAATCAGCCCCAGCATTTT TRBJ1-5 many - TRBV20-1
CASSLRTGAGGAGQYF TGTGCCAGCAGCCTCCGGACAGGCGCGGGGGGGGCGGGTCAGTACTTC TRBJ2-7 few TRBD2 TRBV3-1
CASSPPGGEKLFF TGTGCCAGCAGTCCTCCTGGGGGGGAAAAACTGTTTTTT TRBJ1-4 many - TRBV6-1
CASSLRGSGRGYEQYF TGCGCCAGCAGCTTGCGGGGATCGGGCAGGGGCTACGAGCAGTACTTC TRBJ2-7 - - TRBV5-1
CSVKDRATGELFF TGCAGCGTCAAGGACAGGGCCACCGGGGAGCTGTTTTTT TRBJ2-2 few TRBD1 TRBV29-1
CASSYAGTKHNEQFF TGTGCCAGCAGTTACGCCGGGACCAAGCACAATGAGCAGTTCTTC TRBJ2-1 - - TRBV6-5
CASSARDYGETQYF TGTGCCAGCAGCGCCCGGGACTACGGAGAGACCCAGTACTTC TRBJ2-5 - TRBD2 TRBV11-1
CASSPGPRTGSGTEAFF TGTGCCAGCAGCCCGGGCCCCCGGACAGGGTCGGGCACTGAAGCTTTCTTT TRBJ1-1 - TRBD1 TRBV7-3
CASRSYRLTGELFF TGTGCCAGCAGGTCTTACAGGCTAACCGGGGAGCTGTTTTTT TRBJ2-2 - - TRBV6-1
CASSLRGSGSYEQYF TGTGCCAGCAGTTTACGGGGCAGCGGCTCCTACGAGCAGTACTTC TRBJ2-7 many - TRBV28
CASSVPSRSYEQYF TGCGCCAGCAGTGTTCCTAGCCGATCCTACGAGCAGTACTTC TRBJ2-7 few - TRBV10-2
CASSTTGTSDEQYF TGTGCCAGTAGTACAACCGGGACTAGCGACGAGCAGTACTTC TRBJ2-7 - TRBD2 TRBV19
CASSYSGAGTLTEAFF TGTGCCAGCAGTTACTCGGGGGCAGGGACCTTGACTGAAGCTTTCTTT TRBJ1-1 - - TRBV6-5
CASSEGRGGLFF TGTGCCAGCAGTGAGGGCAGGGGAGGACTGTTTTTT TRBJ1-4 many - TRBV2
CSAGEGAGAGGELFF TGCAGTGCCGGGGAGGGAGCGGGAGCGGGCGGGGAGCTGTTTTTT TRBJ2-2 once TRBD2 TRBV20-1
CASSLGQGLRYGYTF TGTGCCAGCAGCCTTGGACAGGGGCTCCGCTATGGCTACACCTTC TRBJ1-2 few TRBD1 TRBV3-1
CASSSQGADGYTF TGTGCCAGCAGTTCACAGGGGGCGGATGGCTACACCTTC TRBJ1-2 many TRBD1 TRBV28
CASSLAHGGRVSYEQYF TGCGCCAGCAGCTTGGCCCACGGCGGGAGGGTATCCTACGAGCAGTACTTC TRBJ2-7 once TRBD2 TRBV5-1
CASSFGQVDYGYTF TGCGCCAGCAGCTTTGGACAGGTCGACTATGGCTACACCTTC TRBJ1-2 - TRBD1 TRBV5-1
CASSAGGNSPLHF TGTGCCAGCAGTGCGGGGGGTAACTCACCCCTCCACTTT TRBJ1-6 many - TRBV2
CASSPRPGQDTEAFF TGTGCCAGCAGCCCCCGCCCGGGACAAGACACTGAAGCTTTCTTT TRBJ1-1 - - TRBV11-1
CASSSLEVYEQYF TGTGCCAGCAGTTCTCTAGAGGTCTACGAGCAGTACTTC TRBJ2-7 - - TRBV12-3/TRBV12-4
CASSYGAGELFF TGTGCCAGCAGTTATGGCGCCGGGGAGCTGTTTTTT TRBJ2-2 - - TRBV6-5
CASSIEGTGVGELFF TGTGCCAGTAGTATAGAAGGGACAGGGGTCGGGGAGCTGTTTTTT TRBJ2-2 few TRBD1 TRBV19
CASSPLWIHSDTEAFF TGTGCCAGCAGTCCACTTTGGATCCATAGCGACACTGAAGCTTTCTTT TRBJ1-1 many - TRBV28